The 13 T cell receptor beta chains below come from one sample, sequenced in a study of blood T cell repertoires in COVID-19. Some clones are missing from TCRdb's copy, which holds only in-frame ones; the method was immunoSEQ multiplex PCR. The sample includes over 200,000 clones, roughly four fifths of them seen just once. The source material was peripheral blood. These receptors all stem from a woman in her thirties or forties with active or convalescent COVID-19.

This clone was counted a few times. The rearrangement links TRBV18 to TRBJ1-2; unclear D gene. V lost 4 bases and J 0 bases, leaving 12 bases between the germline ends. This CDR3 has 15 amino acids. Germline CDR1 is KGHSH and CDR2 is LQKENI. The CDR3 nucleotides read TGTGCCAGCTCACTTGGTAACTCGGCTAACTATGGCTACACCTTC. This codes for CASSLGNSANYGYTF.

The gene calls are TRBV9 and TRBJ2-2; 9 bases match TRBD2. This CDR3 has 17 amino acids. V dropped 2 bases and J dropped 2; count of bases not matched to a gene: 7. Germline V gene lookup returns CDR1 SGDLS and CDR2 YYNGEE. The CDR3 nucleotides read TGTGCCAGCAGCGTTCCTCGGCGGGGGGGTAACACCGGGGAGCTGTTTTTT. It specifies CASSVPRRGGNTGELFF.

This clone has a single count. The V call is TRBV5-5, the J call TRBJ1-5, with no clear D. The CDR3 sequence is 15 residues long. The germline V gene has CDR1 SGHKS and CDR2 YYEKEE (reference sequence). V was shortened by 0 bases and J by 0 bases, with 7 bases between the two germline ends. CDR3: CASSLVVHSNQPQHF. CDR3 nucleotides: TGTGCCAGCAGCTTGGTCGTACATAGCAATCAGCCCCAGCATTTT.

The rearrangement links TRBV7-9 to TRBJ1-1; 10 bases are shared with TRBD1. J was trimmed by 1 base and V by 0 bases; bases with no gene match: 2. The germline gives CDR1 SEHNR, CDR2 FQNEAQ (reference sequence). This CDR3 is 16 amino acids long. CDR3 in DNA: TGTGCCAGCAGCTTAGCGGGACAGGGGACGAACACTGAAGCTTTCTTT. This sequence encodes CASSLAGQGTNTEAFF.

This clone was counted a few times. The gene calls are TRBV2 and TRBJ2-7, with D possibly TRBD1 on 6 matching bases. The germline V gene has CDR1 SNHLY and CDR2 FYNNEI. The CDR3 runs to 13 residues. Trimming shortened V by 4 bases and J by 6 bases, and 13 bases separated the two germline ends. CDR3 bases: TGTGCCAGCAGTGGATGGACAGACAGCGAGCAGTACTTC. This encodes CASSGWTDSEQYF.

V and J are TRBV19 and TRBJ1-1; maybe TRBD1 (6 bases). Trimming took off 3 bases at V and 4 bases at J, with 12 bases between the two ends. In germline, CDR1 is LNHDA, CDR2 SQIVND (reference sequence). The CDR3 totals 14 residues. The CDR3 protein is CASSIDRLGTEAFF. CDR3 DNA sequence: TGTGCCAGTAGTATCGACAGGTTGGGCACTGAAGCTTTCTTT. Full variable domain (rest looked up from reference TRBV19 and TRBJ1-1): DGGITQSPKYLFRKEGQNVTLSCEQNLNHDAMYWYRQDPGQGLRLIYYSQIVNDFQKGDIAEGYSVSREKKESFPLTVTSAQKNPTAFYLCASSIDRLGTEAFFGQGTRLTVV.

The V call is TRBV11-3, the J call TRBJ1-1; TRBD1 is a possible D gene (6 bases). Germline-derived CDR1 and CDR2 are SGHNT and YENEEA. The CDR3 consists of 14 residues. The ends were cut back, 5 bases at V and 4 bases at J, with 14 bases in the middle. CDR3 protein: CASSQTGRGTEAFF. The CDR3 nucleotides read TGTGCCAGCAGCCAAACAGGGAGAGGCACTGAAGCTTTCTTT.

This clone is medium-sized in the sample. This CDR3 is CASTGQEPNQPQHF. The CDR3 DNA reads TGTGCCAGCACGGGACAGGAGCCGAATCAGCCCCAGCATTTT. The chain employs TRBV19 and TRBJ1-5; TRBD1 matches 8 bases. The germline V gene has CDR1 LNHDA and CDR2 SQIVND (reference sequence). V shed 9 bases and J 4 bases; nucleotides not matched to a gene: 8. CDR3 length: 14 residues.

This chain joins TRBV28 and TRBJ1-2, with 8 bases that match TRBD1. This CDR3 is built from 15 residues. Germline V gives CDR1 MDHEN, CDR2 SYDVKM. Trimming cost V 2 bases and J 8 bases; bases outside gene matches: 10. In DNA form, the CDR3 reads TGTGCCAGCAGTTTAAGGGAACAGGGGGGTAGGGGCTACACCTTC. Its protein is CASSLREQGGRGYTF.

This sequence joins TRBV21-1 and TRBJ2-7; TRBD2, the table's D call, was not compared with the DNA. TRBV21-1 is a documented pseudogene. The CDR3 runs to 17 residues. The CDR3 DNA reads TGTGCCACAGGAGGGAAGGGCCTTAAGGGGCAGTCCTACGAGCAGTACTTC. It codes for CATGGKGLKGQSYEQYF.

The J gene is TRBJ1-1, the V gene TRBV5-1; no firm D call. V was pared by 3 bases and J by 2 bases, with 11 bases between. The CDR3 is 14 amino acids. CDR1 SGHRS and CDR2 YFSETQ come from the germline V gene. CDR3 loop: CASSSRPGNTEAFF. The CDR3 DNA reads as TGCGCCAGCAGCTCCCGCCCAGGAAACACTGAAGCTTTCTTT.

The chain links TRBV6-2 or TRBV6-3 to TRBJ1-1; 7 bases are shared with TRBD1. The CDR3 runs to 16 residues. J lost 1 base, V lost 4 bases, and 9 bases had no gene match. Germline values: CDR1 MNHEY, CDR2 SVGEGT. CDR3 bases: TGTGCCAGCAGTTCCGGAGACAGGGTGGGGAACACTGAAGCTTTCTTT. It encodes CASSSGDRVGNTEAFF.

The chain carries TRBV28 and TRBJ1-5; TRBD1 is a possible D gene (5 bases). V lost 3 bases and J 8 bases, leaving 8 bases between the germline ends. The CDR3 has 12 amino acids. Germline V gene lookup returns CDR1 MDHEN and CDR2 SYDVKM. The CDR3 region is CASSLKGKPQHF. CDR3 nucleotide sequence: TGTGCCAGCAGTTTGAAGGGGAAGCCCCAGCATTTT.